These 27 T cell receptor beta chains were all obtained from the same sample, sequenced in a study of blood T cell repertoires in COVID-19 (dated by TCRdb to the early 2020s). Libraries were prepared through the immunoSEQ multiplex PCR assay. Imported from immuneACCESS, the table was reduced by TCRdb to in-frame sequences with V and J called. These copies leave out some clones; in studies compared against another copy, an unresolved V gene accounts for under half, and the cause of the remainder is not known. This sample lists approximately 87,000 clones; roughly 80% were detected once. Together, the top ten hold 15% to 19% of the sample. Sequenced material: peripheral blood. These receptors were obtained from a woman older than 75 with acute or convalescent COVID-19.

This rearrangement joins TRBV19 to TRBJ2-5; the match to TRBD2 covers 10 bases. CDR1 is LNHDA and CDR2 is SQIVND in the germline V gene (reference sequence). This CDR3 is built from 15 residues. V trimming: 6 bases; J trimming: 5 bases; junction bases outside the gene matches: 9. CDR3 region: CASRISGGPGETQYF. The CDR3 nucleotides read TGTGCCAGTAGAATTAGCGGGGGGCCGGGTGAGACCCAGTACTTC.

The chain is built from TRBV5-6 and TRBJ1-5; 8 nucleotides match TRBD1. This CDR3 spans 16 amino acids. The junction had 9 bases not matched to a gene; V was cut back by 0 bases and J by 7 bases. Germline V lookup: CDR1 SGHDT, CDR2 YYEEEE. CDR3 nucleotide sequence: TGTGCCAGCAGCTTGGGGGGGACAGGATTGAGGCAGCCCCAGCATTTT. The encoded protein is CASSLGGTGLRQPQHF. The whole variable domain, filled in from reference TRBV5-6 and TRBJ1-5, reads DAGVTQSPTHLIKTRGQQVTLRCSPKSGHDTVSWYQQALGQGPQFIFQYYEEEERQRGNFPDRFSGHQFPNYSSELNVNALLLGDSALYLCASSLGGTGLRQPQHFGDGTRLSIL.

This clone came up once. V is TRBV9 and J is TRBJ2-3; 9 bases are a match to TRBD2. Trimming at V came to 5 bases and at J to 2 bases, leaving 6 bases not matched to a gene. The CDR3 is 15 amino acids. Germline loops: CDR1 SGDLS, CDR2 YYNGEE. CDR3 residues: CASSPRLADTDTQYF. CDR3 bases: TGTGCCAGCAGTCCTCGACTAGCGGACACAGATACGCAGTATTTT.

The chain has TRBV6-5 and TRBJ1-4; TRBD1 agrees at 8 bases. The germline gives CDR1 MNHEY, CDR2 SVGAGI. The CDR3 spans 15 residues. Trimming removed 6 bases from V and 8 bases from J; junction bases left unmatched: 11. The chain's CDR3 is CASSHTGTGAEKLFF. The CDR3 DNA reads TGTGCCAGCAGCCATACCGGGACAGGCGCCGAAAAACTGTTTTTT.

The chain is built from TRBV7-2 and TRBJ2-1; D gene uncertain. V was cut by 1 base and J by 9 bases, with 10 bases left in between. The CDR3 runs 13 residues. CDR1 SGHTA and CDR2 FQGNSA come from the germline V gene. Written as DNA, the CDR3 is TGTGCCAGCAGCTTAGAAAAACAGACTGAGCAGTTCTTC. It yields the protein CASSLEKQTEQFF.

DNA for the CDR3: TGCGCCAGCAGTCAATGGAGGGAGGGGGGGTCCTATAATTCACCCCTCCACTTT. It specifies CASSQWREGGSYNSPLHF. The chain has TRBV23-1 and TRBJ1-6; D may be TRBD1 (6 bases). TRBV23-1 is assigned to the ORF class and has an uncertain function. The CDR3 is 18 amino acids. With 1 base removed from V and 1 base from J, the gap between germline ends came to 14 bases.

The chain is built from TRBV6-5 and TRBJ2-1, with TRBD1 matching 7 bases. CDR3 length: 13 residues. CDR1 MNHEY and CDR2 SVGAGI come from the germline V gene. The V gene end was trimmed by 11 bases and the J gene end by 9 bases; junction bases not matched to a gene: 13. The CDR3 region has the DNA TGTGCCGCCACCGGGACAGCCGCGAGTGAGCAGTTCTTC. Translation: CAATGTAASEQFF.

The chain employs TRBV24-1 and TRBJ1-4; the match to TRBD1 covers 7 bases. The germline CDR1 and CDR2 sequences are KGHDR and SFDVKD. Unmatched junction bases numbered 9, after V lost 7 bases and J lost 8 bases. This CDR3 region has 14 residues. The CDR3 here is CATSKGAREEKLFF. In nucleotides, the CDR3 is TGTGCCACCAGCAAGGGGGCGAGAGAAGAAAAACTGTTTTTT.

The chain joins TRBV7-9 to TRBJ2-7, with D possibly TRBD2 on 6 matching bases. V lost 6 bases and J 9 bases, leaving 15 bases between the germline ends. Germline CDR1 SEHNR, CDR2 FQNEAQ (reference sequence). The CDR3 spans 12 residues. The CDR3 region is CASRAGPLRQYF. The CDR3 region has the DNA TGTGCCAGCAGGGCGGGGCCTTTAAGGCAGTACTTC.

The chain is built from TRBV19 and TRBJ1-2, with D maybe TRBD1 (6 bases). Germline V gives CDR1 LNHDA, CDR2 SQIVND (reference sequence). The CDR3 is 14 amino acids. The V and J ends lost 5 bases and 4 bases respectively, with 14 bases between them. This chain's CDR3 is CASSQQGSGYGYTF. DNA of the CDR3: TGTGCCAGTAGTCAACAGGGATCTGGCTATGGCTACACCTTC.

This chain uses TRBV19 with TRBJ1-3, with D possibly being TRBD1 (6 bases). Trimming pared 3 bases from V and 4 bases from J, leaving 13 bases between. The CDR3 runs 15 residues. Germline CDR1 is LNHDA and CDR2 is SQIVND (reference sequence). The CDR3 DNA is TGTGCCAGTAGTATGACAGGCTTGTGGGGAAACACCATATATTTT. Its protein is CASSMTGLWGNTIYF.

This chain links TRBV5-4 with TRBJ1-2; D gene ambiguous. Trimming took off 4 bases at V and 4 bases at J, with 14 bases between the two ends. The CDR3 has 14 residues. The germline V gene encodes CDR1 SGHNT and CDR2 YYREEE (reference sequence). CDR3 coding DNA: TGTGCCAGCAGCCCCGGACTGGAGGCCTATGGCTACACCTTC. This gives the protein CASSPGLEAYGYTF.

The chain employs TRBV9 and TRBJ2-2; 9 nucleotides line up with TRBD1. In germline, CDR1 is SGDLS, CDR2 YYNGEE. V lost 0 bases to trimming and J lost 5 bases; unmatched junction nucleotides: 11. The CDR3 has 18 residues. Here the CDR3 reads CASSVGGSGTGTTGELFF. CDR3 nucleotides: TGTGCCAGCAGCGTAGGAGGGTCCGGGACAGGGACAACCGGGGAGCTGTTTTTT.

The chain carries TRBV28 and TRBJ2-3; 9 bases line up with TRBD1. Germline V CDR1 and CDR2: MDHEN, SYDVKM. The CDR3 covers 16 residues. V trimming: 4 bases; J trimming: 2 bases; junction bases outside the gene matches: 7. In DNA form, the CDR3 reads TGTGCCAGCAGTTCCCCGGGACAGGGTCCCACAGATACGCAGTATTTT. Its protein product is CASSSPGQGPTDTQYF.

V is TRBV9 and J is TRBJ1-4; TRBD1 might be the D (5 bases). The CDR3 consists of 14 residues. Trimming took off 2 bases at V and 10 bases at J, with 15 bases between the two ends. The germline V gene has CDR1 SGDLS and CDR2 YYNGEE. The CDR3 spells CASSVGPGGGKLFF. CDR3 DNA: TGTGCCAGCAGCGTCGGGCCCGGGGGGGGAAAACTGTTTTTT. The whole variable domain, remainder taken from reference TRBV9 and TRBJ1-4, is DSGVTQTPKHLITATGQRVTLRCSPRSGDLSVYWYQQSLDQGLQFLIQYYNGEERAKGNILERFSAQQFPDLHSELNLSSLELGDSALYFCASSVGPGGGKLFFGSGTQLSVL.

The chain joins TRBV4-1 to TRBJ1-6, with D perhaps matching TRBD1 (6 bases). V was cut by 1 base and J by 8 bases, with 15 bases left in between. The CDR3 is made up of 16 amino acids. Germline CDR1 and CDR2: MGHRA and YSYEKL. The CDR3 region has the DNA TGCGCCAGCAGCCAAGTGGGGGGGAGGGGGGATTCACCCCTCCACTTT. Translation: CASSQVGGRGDSPLHF.

In this sample, this clone turned up once. The V gene is TRBV21-1, the J gene TRBJ1-2. TRBV21-1 is a documented pseudogene. The CDR3 sequence is 16 residues long. The CDR3 region has the DNA TGTGCCAGCAGCAAAGAGGGGAGGAGAACTTCCTATGGCTACACCTTC. It codes for CASSKEGRRTSYGYTF.

The table lists this clone with a few counts. The chain uses TRBV4-1 and TRBJ2-4; perhaps TRBD2 as D (5 bases). The CDR3 covers 16 residues. V was trimmed by 1 base and J by 4 bases, leaving 14 bases between them. Germline CDR1 is MGHRA and CDR2 is YSYEKL. CDR3 in DNA: TGCGCCAGCAGCCAAGCCGGGTGGGGAGCTAAAAACATTCAGTACTTC. Its translation is CASSQAGWGAKNIQYF.

The rearrangement joins TRBV6-2 or TRBV6-3 to TRBJ1-1; D perhaps matches TRBD1 (6 bases). The V end was cut by 6 bases, the J end by 1 base, with 18 bases between. CDR3 length: 16 residues. Germline V gene data show CDR1 as MNHEY and CDR2 as SVGEGT. Written as DNA, the CDR3 is TGTGCCAGCAGCTCCCACCTATTGACAGGGAACACTGAAGCTTTCTTT. It encodes CASSSHLLTGNTEAFF.

This rearrangement joins TRBV28 to TRBJ2-3, with D tentatively TRBD2 (6 bases). Germline CDR1 and CDR2: MDHEN and SYDVKM. The V and J ends lost 2 bases and 6 bases respectively, with 18 bases between them. This CDR3 spans 16 amino acids. The CDR3 loop reads CASSLQAGPGGDTQYF. The CDR3 bases are TGTGCCAGCAGTTTACAAGCGGGTCCCGGCGGGGATACGCAGTATTTT.

The chain's CDR3 is CASGDRHSYEQYF. CDR3 DNA sequence: TGTGCCAGTGGGGACAGACACTCCTACGAGCAGTACTTC. The chain combines TRBV19 with TRBJ2-7; 7 bases are a match to TRBD1. This CDR3 comprises 13 residues. From germline, CDR1 is LNHDA and CDR2 SQIVND (reference sequence). Trimming took 8 bases from V and 0 from J; bases not matched to a gene: 4.

There are many counts of this clone. V usage is TRBV6-1 and J usage is TRBJ1-5; no clear D. V lost 2 bases, J lost 12 bases, and 17 bases lay in between. This CDR3 has 14 amino acids. Germline CDR1 is MNHNS and CDR2 is SASEGT. The CDR3 protein is CASSESGRLGHQHF. The CDR3 nucleotides read TGTGCCAGCAGTGAATCCGGTAGACTAGGGCACCAGCATTTT.

This clone was detected only a few times. V gene TRBV7-6 combines with J gene TRBJ2-5, with D possibly being TRBD2 (6 bases). V lost 2 bases and J lost 4, with 17 bases in between. Germline CDR1 reads SGHVS; CDR2 reads FNYEAQ. This CDR3 contains 16 residues. The CDR3 DNA reads TGTGCCAGCAGCTTACGACCGGCGGCTAGCGTAGAGACCCAGTACTTC. Its translation is CASSLRPAASVETQYF.

The rearrangement links TRBV6-1 to TRBJ1-5; TRBD1 is a possible D gene (6 bases). Per germline, CDR1 MNHNS and CDR2 SASEGT. This CDR3 has 16 residues. V gave up 1 base and J gave up 7 bases, with 17 bases separating them. Written as DNA, the CDR3 is TGTGCCAGCAGTGAAGGGGCAGGGGCTCCGCGACAGCCCCAGCATTTT. Its protein product is CASSEGAGAPRQPQHF.

The chain links TRBV11-2 to TRBJ1-4; 11 nucleotides line up with TRBD1. V was clipped by 7 bases and J by 6 bases; unmatched bases: 1. This CDR3 has 13 residues. Germline V gene lookup returns CDR1 SGHAT and CDR2 FQNNGV. In DNA, the CDR3 is TGTGCCAGCAAGGGACAGGGGGATGAAAAACTGTTTTTT. This encodes CASKGQGDEKLFF.

The V call is TRBV6-5, the J call TRBJ1-6, with a tentative D call TRBD1 (6 bases). Germline V gene lookup returns CDR1 MNHEY and CDR2 SVGAGI. There are 14 residues in the CDR3. V was cut by 7 bases and J by 6 bases, with 13 bases left in between. CDR3 region: CASTSGQINSPLHF. DNA of the CDR3: TGTGCCAGCACGAGTGGACAGATTAATTCACCCCTCCACTTT.

V is TRBV6-5 and J is TRBJ2-2; 10 bases align to TRBD2. The V gene end was trimmed by 6 bases and the J gene end by 4 bases; junction bases not matched to a gene: 5. The CDR3 contains 15 residues. Germline loops: CDR1 MNHEY, CDR2 SVGAGI. The CDR3 region has the DNA TGTGCCAGCAGAGCCCTAGCGGGGGCCACCGGGGAGCTGTTTTTT. This encodes CASRALAGATGELFF.